The T cell receptor (beta chain) under discussion was sequenced for a study of CD8 T cells in ankylosing spondylitis. Study observations and caveats: Seemingly characteristic of ankylosing spondylitis blood was a TCR beta motif consisting of roughly 8 highly homologous variants.

The CDR3 runs to 15 residues. CDR1 KGHDR and CDR2 SFDVKD come from the germline V gene. In making TCR beta libraries, quantitative 5'-RACE with molecular barcodes was used. TCRdb analysed the 5' RACE reads with MiXCR anew, one entry per CDR3 protein. The sample shows 250,000 to 350,000 distinct CDR3 sequences, over 15% of them seen only once. About this clonotype itself: Its matching antigen is unknown. The junction departs from the called germline gene at one end, perhaps through a read error.

J is TRBJ1-2 and V is TRBV24-1, with 9 bases matching TRBD1. The sequence was collected from a male donor with ankylosing spondylitis or in good health (not recorded which). Material for sequencing was blood, either unsorted or a sorted T cell fraction (not recorded which). The CDR3 coding sequence is TGTGCCACCAGTGCAGGGACAGGGACTAACTATGACTACACCTTC. Amino acids: CATSAGTGTNYDYTF.